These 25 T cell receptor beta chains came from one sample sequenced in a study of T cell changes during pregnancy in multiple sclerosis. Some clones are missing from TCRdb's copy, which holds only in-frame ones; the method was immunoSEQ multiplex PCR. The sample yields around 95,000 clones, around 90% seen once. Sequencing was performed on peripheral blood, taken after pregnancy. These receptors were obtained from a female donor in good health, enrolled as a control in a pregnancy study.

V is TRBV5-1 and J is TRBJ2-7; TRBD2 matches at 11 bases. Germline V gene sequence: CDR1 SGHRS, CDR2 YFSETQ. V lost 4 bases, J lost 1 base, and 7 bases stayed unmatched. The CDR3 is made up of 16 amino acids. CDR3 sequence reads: CASSTTSGALSYEQYF. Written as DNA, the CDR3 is TGCGCCAGCAGCACGACTAGCGGGGCACTTTCCTACGAGCAGTACTTC.

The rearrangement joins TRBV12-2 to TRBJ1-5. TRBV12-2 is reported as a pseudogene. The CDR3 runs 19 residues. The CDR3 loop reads CASRLAKPLPPYSNQPQHF. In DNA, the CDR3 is TGTGCAAGTCGCTTAGCGAAACCCCTGCCCCCCTATAGCAATCAGCCCCAGCATTTT.

CDR3 loop: CASSQSRSYNSPLHF. The CDR3 bases are TGTGCCAGCAGCCAATCGCGAAGCTATAATTCACCCCTCCACTTT. The V call is TRBV14, the J call TRBJ1-6; D is uncertain. CDR3 length: 15 amino acids. Trimming removed 2 bases from V and 3 bases from J, with 8 bases in between. Germline loops: CDR1 SGHDN, CDR2 FVKESK.

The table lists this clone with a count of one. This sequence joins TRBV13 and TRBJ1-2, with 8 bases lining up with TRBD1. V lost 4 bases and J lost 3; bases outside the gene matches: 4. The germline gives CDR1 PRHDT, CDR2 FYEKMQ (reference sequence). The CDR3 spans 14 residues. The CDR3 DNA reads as TGTGCCAGCAGCTATCTGGACAGGGACTATGGCTACACCTTC. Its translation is CASSYLDRDYGYTF.

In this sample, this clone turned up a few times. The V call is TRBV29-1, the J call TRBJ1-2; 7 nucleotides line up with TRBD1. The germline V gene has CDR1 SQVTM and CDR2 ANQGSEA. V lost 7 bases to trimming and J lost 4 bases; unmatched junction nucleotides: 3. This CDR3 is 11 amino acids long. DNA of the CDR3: TGCAGCGCAGACAGGGTCTATGGCTACACCTTC. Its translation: CSADRVYGYTF.

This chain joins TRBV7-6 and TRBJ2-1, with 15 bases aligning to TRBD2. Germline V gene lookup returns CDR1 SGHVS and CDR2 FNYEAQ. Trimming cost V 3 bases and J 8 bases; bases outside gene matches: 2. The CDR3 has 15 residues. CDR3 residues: CASSLRTSGGDEQFF. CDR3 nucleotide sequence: TGTGCCAGCAGCTTGAGGACTAGCGGGGGGGATGAGCAGTTCTTC. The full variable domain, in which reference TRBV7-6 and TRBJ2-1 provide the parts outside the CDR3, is GAGVSQSPRYKVTKRGQDVALRCDPISGHVSLYWYRQALGQGPEFLTYFNYEAQQDKSGLPNDRFSAERPEGSISTLTIQRTEQRDSAMYRCASSLRTSGGDEQFFGPGTRLTVL.

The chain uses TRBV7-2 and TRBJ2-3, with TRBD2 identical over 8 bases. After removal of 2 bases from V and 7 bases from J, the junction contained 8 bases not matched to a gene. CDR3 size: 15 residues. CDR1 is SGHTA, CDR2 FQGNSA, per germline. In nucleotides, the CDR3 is TGTGCCAGCAGCTTAATACTAGCGGTGAGCAATACGCAGTATTTT. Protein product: CASSLILAVSNTQYF. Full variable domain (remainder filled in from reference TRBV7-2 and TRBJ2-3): GAGVSQSPSNKVTEKGKDVELRCDPISGHTALYWYRQSLGQGLEFLIYFQGNSAPDKSGLPSDRFSAERTGGSVSTLTIQRTQQEDSAVYLCASSLILAVSNTQYFGPGTRLTVL.

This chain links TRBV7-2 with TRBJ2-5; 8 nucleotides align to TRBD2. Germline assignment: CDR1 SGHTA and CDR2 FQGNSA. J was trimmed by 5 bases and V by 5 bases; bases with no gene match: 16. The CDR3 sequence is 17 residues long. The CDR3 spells CASSLRGSGTAGETQYF. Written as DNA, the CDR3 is TGTGCCAGCAGCCTACGTGGTAGCGGGACCGCCGGGGAGACCCAGTACTTC.

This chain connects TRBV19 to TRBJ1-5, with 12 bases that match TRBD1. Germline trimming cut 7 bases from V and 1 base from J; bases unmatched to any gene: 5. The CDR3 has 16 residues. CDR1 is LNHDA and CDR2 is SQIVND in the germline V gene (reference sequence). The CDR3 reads CASKGTGGLSNQPQHF. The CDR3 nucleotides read TGTGCCAGTAAGGGGACAGGGGGCCTAAGCAATCAGCCCCAGCATTTT.

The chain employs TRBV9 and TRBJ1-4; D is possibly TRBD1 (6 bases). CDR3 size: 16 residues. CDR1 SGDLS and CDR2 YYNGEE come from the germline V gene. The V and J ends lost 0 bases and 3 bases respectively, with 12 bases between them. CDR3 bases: TGTGCCAGCAGCGTAGGGATGACAGGACCTAATGAAAAACTGTTTTTT. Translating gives CASSVGMTGPNEKLFF.

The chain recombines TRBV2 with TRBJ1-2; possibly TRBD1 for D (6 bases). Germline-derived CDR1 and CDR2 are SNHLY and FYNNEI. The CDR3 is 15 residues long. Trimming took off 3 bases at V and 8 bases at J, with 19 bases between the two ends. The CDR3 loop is CASSDFSGQTRGYTF. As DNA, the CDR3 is TGTGCCAGCAGTGACTTTTCTGGACAGACCAGAGGCTACACCTTC.

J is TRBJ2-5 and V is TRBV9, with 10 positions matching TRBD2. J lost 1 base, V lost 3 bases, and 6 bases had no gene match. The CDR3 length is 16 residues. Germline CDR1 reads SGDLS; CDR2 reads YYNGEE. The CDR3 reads CASSERLAGSQETQYF. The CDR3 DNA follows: TGTGCCAGCAGCGAACGACTAGCGGGTAGCCAAGAGACCCAGTACTTC.

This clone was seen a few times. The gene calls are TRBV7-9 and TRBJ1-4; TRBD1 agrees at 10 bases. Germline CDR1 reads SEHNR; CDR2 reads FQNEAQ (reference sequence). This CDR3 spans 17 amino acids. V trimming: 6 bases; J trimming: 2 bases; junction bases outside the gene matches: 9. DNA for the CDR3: TGTGCCAGCAGACTGGGACAGGGGATACGCACTAATGAAAAACTGTTTTTT. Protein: CASRLGQGIRTNEKLFF.

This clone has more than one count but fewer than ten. CDR3 region: CASKGASGTAGELFF. In nucleotides, the CDR3 is TGTGCCAGTAAAGGGGCTAGCGGGACGGCCGGGGAGCTGTTTTTT. This chain connects TRBV19 to TRBJ2-2; 9 bases match TRBD2. The CDR3 sequence is 15 residues long. Germline CDR1 reads LNHDA; CDR2 reads SQIVND (reference sequence). V gave up 7 bases and J gave up 6 bases; unmatched junction bases: 9. The full variable domain, completed using reference TRBV19 and TRBJ2-2, is DGGITQSPKYLFRKEGQNVTLSCEQNLNHDAMYWYRQDPGQGLRLIYYSQIVNDFQKGDIAEGYSVSREKKESFPLTVTSAQKNPTAFYLCASKGASGTAGELFFGEGSRLTVL.

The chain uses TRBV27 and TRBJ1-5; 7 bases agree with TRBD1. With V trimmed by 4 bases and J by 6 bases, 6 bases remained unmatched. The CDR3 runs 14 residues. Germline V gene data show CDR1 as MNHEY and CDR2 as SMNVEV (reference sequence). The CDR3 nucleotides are TGTGCCAGCAGTTCCCTACAGGGGCGTCAGCCCCAGCATTTT. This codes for CASSSLQGRQPQHF.

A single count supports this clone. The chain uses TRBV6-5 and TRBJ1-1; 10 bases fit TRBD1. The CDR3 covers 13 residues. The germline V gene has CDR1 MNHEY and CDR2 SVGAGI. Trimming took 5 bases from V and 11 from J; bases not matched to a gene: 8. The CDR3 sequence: CASSRGTGVGAFF. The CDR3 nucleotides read TGTGCCAGCAGTAGGGGGACAGGGGTGGGGGCTTTCTTT.

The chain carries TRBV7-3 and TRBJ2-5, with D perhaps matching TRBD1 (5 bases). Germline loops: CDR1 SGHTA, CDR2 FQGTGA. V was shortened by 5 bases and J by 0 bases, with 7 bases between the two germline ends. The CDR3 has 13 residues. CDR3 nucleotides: TGTGCCAGCAGCCTGGACAACCAAGAGACCCAGTACTTC. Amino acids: CASSLDNQETQYF.

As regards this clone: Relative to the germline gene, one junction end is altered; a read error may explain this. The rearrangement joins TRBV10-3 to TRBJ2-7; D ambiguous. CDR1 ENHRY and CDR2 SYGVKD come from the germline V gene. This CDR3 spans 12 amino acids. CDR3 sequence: CAISESSDEQYF. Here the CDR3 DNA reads TGTGCCATCAGTGAGTCCTCCGACGAGCAGTACTTC.

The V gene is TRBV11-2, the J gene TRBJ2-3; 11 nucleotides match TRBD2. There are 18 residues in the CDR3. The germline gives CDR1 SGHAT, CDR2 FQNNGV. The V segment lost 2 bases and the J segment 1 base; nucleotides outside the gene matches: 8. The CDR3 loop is CASSLRWLAGGRTDTQYF. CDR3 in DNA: TGTGCCAGCAGCTTAAGATGGCTAGCGGGGGGCCGCACAGATACGCAGTATTTT.

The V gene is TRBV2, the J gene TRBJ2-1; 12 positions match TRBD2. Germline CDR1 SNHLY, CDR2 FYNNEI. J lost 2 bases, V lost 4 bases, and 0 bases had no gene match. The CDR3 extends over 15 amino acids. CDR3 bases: TGTGCCAGCAGTGGGACTAGCGGGGCCTACAATGAGCAGTTCTTC. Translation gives CASSGTSGAYNEQFF.

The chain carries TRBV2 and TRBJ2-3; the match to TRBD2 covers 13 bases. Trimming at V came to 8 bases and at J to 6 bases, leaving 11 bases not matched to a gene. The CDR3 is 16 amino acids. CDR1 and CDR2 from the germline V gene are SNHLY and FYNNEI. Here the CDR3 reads CASLIQLAGGKDTQYF. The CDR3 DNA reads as TGTGCCAGCTTAATTCAACTAGCGGGAGGGAAGGATACGCAGTATTTT.

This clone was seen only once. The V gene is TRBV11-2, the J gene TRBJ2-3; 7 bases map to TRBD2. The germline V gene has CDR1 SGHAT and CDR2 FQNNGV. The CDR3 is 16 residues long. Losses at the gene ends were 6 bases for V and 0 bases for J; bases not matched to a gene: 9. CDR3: CASRPTLAASTDTQYF. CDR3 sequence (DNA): TGTGCCAGCAGACCTACCCTAGCGGCTAGCACAGATACGCAGTATTTT. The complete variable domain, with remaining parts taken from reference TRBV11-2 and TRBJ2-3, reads EAGVAQSPRYKIIEKRQSVAFWCNPISGHATLYWYQQILGQGPKLLIQFQNNGVVDDSQLPKDRFSAERLKGVDSTLKIQPAKLEDSAVYLCASRPTLAASTDTQYFGPGTRLTVL.

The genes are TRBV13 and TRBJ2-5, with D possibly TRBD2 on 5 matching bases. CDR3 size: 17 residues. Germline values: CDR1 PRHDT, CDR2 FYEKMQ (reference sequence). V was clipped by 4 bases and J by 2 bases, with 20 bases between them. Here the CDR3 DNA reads TGTGCCAGCAGCTCCCGTTCGAGCGGCCCTGATCAAGAGACCCAGTACTTC. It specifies CASSSRSSGPDQETQYF.

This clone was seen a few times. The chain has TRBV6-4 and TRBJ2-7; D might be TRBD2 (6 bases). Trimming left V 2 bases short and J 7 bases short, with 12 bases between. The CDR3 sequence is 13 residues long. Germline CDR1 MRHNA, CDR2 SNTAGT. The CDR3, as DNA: TGTGCCAGCAGTGACAGTGAGGGAGGAGAGCAGTACTTC. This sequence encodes CASSDSEGGEQYF.

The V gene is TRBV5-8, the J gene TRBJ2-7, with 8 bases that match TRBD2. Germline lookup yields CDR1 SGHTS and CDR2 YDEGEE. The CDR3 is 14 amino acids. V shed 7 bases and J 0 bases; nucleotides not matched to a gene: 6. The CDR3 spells CASWLAGPSYEQYF. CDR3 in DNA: TGTGCCAGCTGGTTAGCGGGACCCTCCTACGAGCAGTACTTC.